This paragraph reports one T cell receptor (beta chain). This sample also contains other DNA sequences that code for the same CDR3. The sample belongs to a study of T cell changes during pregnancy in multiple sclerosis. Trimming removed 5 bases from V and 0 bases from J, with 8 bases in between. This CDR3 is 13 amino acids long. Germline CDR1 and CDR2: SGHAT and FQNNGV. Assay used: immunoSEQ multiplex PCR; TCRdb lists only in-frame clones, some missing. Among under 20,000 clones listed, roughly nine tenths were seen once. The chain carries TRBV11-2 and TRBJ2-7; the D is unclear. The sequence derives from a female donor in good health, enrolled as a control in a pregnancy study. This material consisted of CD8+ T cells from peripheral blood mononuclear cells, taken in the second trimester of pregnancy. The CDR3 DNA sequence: TGTGCCAGCAGCCCCCCGGGCTCCTACGAGCAGTACTTC. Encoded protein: CASSPPGSYEQYF.